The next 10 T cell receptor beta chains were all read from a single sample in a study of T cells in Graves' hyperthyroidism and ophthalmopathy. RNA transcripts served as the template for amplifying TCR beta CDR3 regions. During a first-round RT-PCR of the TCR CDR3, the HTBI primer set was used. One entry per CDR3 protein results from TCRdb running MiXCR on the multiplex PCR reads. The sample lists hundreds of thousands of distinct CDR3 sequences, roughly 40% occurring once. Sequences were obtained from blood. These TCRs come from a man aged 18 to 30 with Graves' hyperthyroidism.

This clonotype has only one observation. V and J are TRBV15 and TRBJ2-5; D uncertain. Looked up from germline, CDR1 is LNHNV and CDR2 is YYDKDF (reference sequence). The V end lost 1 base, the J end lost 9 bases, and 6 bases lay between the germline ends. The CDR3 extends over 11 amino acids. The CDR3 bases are TGTGCCACCAGCAGAGGCGGCCCCCAGTACTTC. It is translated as CATSRGGPQYF. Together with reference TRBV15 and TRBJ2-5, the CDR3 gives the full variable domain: DAMVIQNPRYQVTQFGKPVTLSCSQTLNHNVMYWYQQKSSQAPKLLFHYYDKDFNNEADTPDNFQSRRPNTSFCFLDIRSPGLGDTAMYLCATSRGGPQYFGPGTRLLVL.

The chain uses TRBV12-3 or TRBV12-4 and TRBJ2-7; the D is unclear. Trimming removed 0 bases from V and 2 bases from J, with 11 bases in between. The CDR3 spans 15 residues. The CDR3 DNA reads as TGTGCCAGCAGTTTAGCGACACGACGAACCTACGAGCAGTACTTC. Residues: CASSLATRRTYEQYF.

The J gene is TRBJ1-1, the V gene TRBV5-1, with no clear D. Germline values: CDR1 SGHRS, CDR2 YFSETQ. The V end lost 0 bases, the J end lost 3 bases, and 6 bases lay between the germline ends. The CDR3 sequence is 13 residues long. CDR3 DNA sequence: TGCGCCAGCAGCTTGGATTCAGACACTGAAGCTTTCTTT. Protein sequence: CASSLDSDTEAFF.

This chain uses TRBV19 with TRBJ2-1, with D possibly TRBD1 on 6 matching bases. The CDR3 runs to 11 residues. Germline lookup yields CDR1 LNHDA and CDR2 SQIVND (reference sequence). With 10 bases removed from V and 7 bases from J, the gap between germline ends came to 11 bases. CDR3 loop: CATAGANEQFF. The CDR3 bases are TGTGCCACCGCAGGGGCGAATGAGCAGTTCTTC.

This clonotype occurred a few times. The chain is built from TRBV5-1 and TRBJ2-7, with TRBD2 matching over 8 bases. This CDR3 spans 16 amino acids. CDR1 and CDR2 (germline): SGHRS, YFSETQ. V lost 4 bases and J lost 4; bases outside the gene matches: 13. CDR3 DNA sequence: TGCGCCAGCAGCCTCACCCCCATAGCGGGATCGTACGAGCAGTACTTC. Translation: CASSLTPIAGSYEQYF.

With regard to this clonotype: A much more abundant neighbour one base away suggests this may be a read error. The CDR3 region is CSAIEDSRGNTIYF. In DNA, the CDR3 is TGCAGTGCTATAGAGGACAGCCGCGGAAACACCATATATTTT. V and J are TRBV20-1 and TRBJ1-3, with D tentatively TRBD1 (6 bases). The CDR3 is 14 amino acids. In germline, CDR1 is DFQATT, CDR2 SNEGSKA (reference sequence). V lost 4 bases, J lost 4 bases, and 14 bases lay in between.

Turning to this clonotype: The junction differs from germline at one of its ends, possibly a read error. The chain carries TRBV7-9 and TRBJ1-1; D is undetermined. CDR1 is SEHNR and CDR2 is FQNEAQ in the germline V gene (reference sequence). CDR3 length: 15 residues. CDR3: CASSFAWGDHTEAFF. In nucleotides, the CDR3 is TGCGCCAGCAGCTTTGCTTGGGGAGACCACACTGAAGCTTTCTTT. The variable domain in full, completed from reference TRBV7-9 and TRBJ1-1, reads DTGVSQNPRHKITKRGQNVTFRCDPISEHNRLYWYRQTLGQGPEFLTYFQNEAQLEKSRLLSDRFSAERPKGSFSTLEIQRTEQGDSAMYLCASSFAWGDHTEAFFGQGTRLTVV.

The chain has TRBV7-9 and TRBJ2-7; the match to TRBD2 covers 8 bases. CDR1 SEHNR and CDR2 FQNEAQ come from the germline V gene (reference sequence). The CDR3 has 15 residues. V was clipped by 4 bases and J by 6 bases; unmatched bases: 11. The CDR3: CASSSGLALALEQYF. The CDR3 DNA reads TGTGCCAGCAGCTCCGGACTAGCCCTCGCCCTCGAGCAGTACTTC.

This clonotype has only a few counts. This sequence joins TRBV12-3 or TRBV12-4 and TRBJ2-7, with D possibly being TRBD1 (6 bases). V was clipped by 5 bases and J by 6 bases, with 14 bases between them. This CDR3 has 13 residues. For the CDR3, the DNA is TGTGCCAGCAGTGTACGGACAGACGGCGAGCAGTACTTC. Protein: CASSVRTDGEQYF.

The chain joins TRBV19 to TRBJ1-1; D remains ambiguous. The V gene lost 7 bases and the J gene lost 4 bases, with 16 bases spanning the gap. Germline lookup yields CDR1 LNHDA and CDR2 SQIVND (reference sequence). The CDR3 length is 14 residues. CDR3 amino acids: CASNRLDRGTEAFF. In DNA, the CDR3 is TGTGCCAGTAACCGGCTGGATCGCGGCACTGAAGCTTTCTTT. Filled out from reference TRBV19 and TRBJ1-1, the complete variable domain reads DGGITQSPKYLFRKEGQNVTLSCEQNLNHDAMYWYRQDPGQGLRLIYYSQIVNDFQKGDIAEGYSVSREKKESFPLTVTSAQKNPTAFYLCASNRLDRGTEAFFGQGTRLTVV.